This is a list of T cell receptor beta chains from one sample in a study of shared clonotypes between healthy human individuals. TCRdb's copy holds only in-frame clones and misses some; the assay was immunoSEQ multiplex PCR. Seen here are about 2,100,000 clones, just over 90% observed once, and the top ten hold over 1.5%. The source material was naive CD8+ T cells from PBMCs. Receptors were obtained from a man in his late teens or twenties in good health. Some clones in this sample may be carry-over from other donors' samples. The CDR3 runs from the conserved cysteine through the conserved F or W. A D gene is named only where the DNA matches it firmly. Rows may omit the clone size; those that give it use once, few, many or a size class.

clone_size: NA
j_call: TRBJ2-7
d_call: TRBD2
v_call: TRBV9
cdr3_nt: TGTGCCAGCAGCCACCCCCTTAGCGGGAGAGACTACGAGCAGTACTTC
cdr3_aa: CASSHPLSGRDYEQYF

clone_size: NA
j_call: TRBJ1-3
d_call: NA
v_call: TRBV27
cdr3_nt: TGTGCCAGCAGTCCGCGACAGCCCTCTGGAAACACCATATATTTT
cdr3_aa: CASSPRQPSGNTIYF

clone_size: NA
j_call: TRBJ2-7
d_call: NA
v_call: TRBV7-3
cdr3_nt: TGTGCCAGCAGCTCCACCGCCGACCACGAGCAGTACTTC
cdr3_aa: CASSSTADHEQYF

clone_size: once
j_call: TRBJ2-7
d_call: NA
v_call: TRBV9
cdr3_nt: TGTGCCAGCAGCGTAGGACCTCCCGGCAACGAGCAGTACTTC
cdr3_aa: CASSVGPPGNEQYF

clone_size: NA
j_call: TRBJ2-2
d_call: TRBD1
v_call: TRBV4-1
cdr3_nt: TGCGCCAGCAGCCAAAATACCCTTGCGGACAGGGTTCCCGGGGAGCTGTTTTTT
cdr3_aa: CASSQNTLADRVPGELFF

clone_size: NA
j_call: TRBJ2-1
d_call: TRBD2
v_call: TRBV28
cdr3_nt: TGTGCCAGCAGTTGGGCGAGCGGGCTAGCGGGGGCAAAATCCTACAATGAGCAGTTCTTC
cdr3_aa: CASSWASGLAGAKSYNEQFF

clone_size: once
j_call: TRBJ1-5
d_call: TRBD1
v_call: TRBV2
cdr3_nt: TGTGCCAGCAGAACCTCACCGGGACAGAGGGATCAGCCCCAGCATTTT
cdr3_aa: CASRTSPGQRDQPQHF

clone_size: once
j_call: TRBJ2-3
d_call: NA
v_call: TRBV6-6
cdr3_nt: TGTGCCAGCAGTTACTCTAGTGGCGGGTCGAGAGATACGCAGTATTTT
cdr3_aa: CASSYSSGGSRDTQYF

clone_size: once
j_call: TRBJ2-7
d_call: TRBD2
v_call: TRBV28
cdr3_nt: TGTGCCAGCAGTCTACTAGCGGGAGTGGGCGAGCAGTACTTC
cdr3_aa: CASSLLAGVGEQYF

clone_size: NA
j_call: TRBJ2-5
d_call: TRBD1
v_call: TRBV4-1
cdr3_nt: TGCGCCAGCAGCCAAGGACAGGGGGCGACGACCCAGTACTTC
cdr3_aa: CASSQGQGATTQYF

clone_size: NA
j_call: TRBJ1-2
d_call: TRBD1
v_call: TRBV9
cdr3_nt: TGTGCCAGCAGCGTAGCTGGGACAGAGTATGGCTACACCTTC
cdr3_aa: CASSVAGTEYGYTF

clone_size: NA
j_call: TRBJ1-5
d_call: NA
v_call: TRBV14
cdr3_nt: TGTGCCAGCAGCCAAGCCCAGCCGGGCAATCAGCCCCAGCATTTT
cdr3_aa: CASSQAQPGNQPQHF

clone_size: NA
j_call: TRBJ2-1
d_call: NA
v_call: TRBV4-2
cdr3_nt: TGTGCCAGCAGCCCGCTCTTTGGAGAGGACAATGAGCAGTTCTTC
cdr3_aa: CASSPLFGEDNEQFF

clone_size: NA
j_call: TRBJ2-4
d_call: TRBD2
v_call: TRBV5-4
cdr3_nt: TGTGCCAGCAGCTTGGCCGGGACTAGCGGGATAAAAAACATTCAGTACTTC
cdr3_aa: CASSLAGTSGIKNIQYF

clone_size: NA
j_call: TRBJ1-1
d_call: NA
v_call: TRBV19
cdr3_nt: TGTGCCAGTAAAGGCGGAACTGAAGCTTTCTTT
cdr3_aa: CASKGGTEAFF

clone_size: NA
j_call: TRBJ2-2
d_call: NA
v_call: TRBV9
cdr3_nt: TGTGCCAGCAGCGTAGAATTATGGGGGCATTACACCGGGGAGCTGTTTTTT
cdr3_aa: CASSVELWGHYTGELFF

clone_size: NA
j_call: TRBJ2-1
d_call: TRBD2
v_call: TRBV29-1
cdr3_nt: TGCAGCGTTCTCCCCATAGCGGGAGAACATGCCTACAATGAGCAGTTCTTC
cdr3_aa: CSVLPIAGEHAYNEQFF

clone_size: NA
j_call: TRBJ2-7
d_call: TRBD1
v_call: TRBV7-9
cdr3_nt: TGTGCCAGCAGCTTGCTAACAGGGGACCACGAGCAGTACTTC
cdr3_aa: CASSLLTGDHEQYF

clone_size: NA
j_call: TRBJ2-3
d_call: NA
v_call: TRBV9
cdr3_nt: TGTGCCAGCAGCGCCTATGCGGGGGCCAGCACAGATACGCAGTATTTT
cdr3_aa: CASSAYAGASTDTQYF

clone_size: NA
j_call: TRBJ1-2
d_call: NA
v_call: TRBV5-1
cdr3_nt: TGCGCCAGCAGAAACGGAGGGTTGGATCATGGCTACACCTTC
cdr3_aa: CASRNGGLDHGYTF

clone_size: NA
j_call: TRBJ2-7
d_call: NA
v_call: TRBV28
cdr3_nt: TGTGCCAGCAGTTTATACCCTGGGGTTGAGGGCTACGAGCAGTACTTC
cdr3_aa: CASSLYPGVEGYEQYF

clone_size: NA
j_call: TRBJ2-7
d_call: TRBD1
v_call: TRBV29-1
cdr3_nt: TGCAGCGTTGAGTCGGGACAGGGATTTTTCGAGCAGTACTTC
cdr3_aa: CSVESGQGFFEQYF

clone_size: NA
j_call: TRBJ2-3
d_call: TRBD1
v_call: TRBV5-1
cdr3_nt: TGCGCCAGCAGCTACCAACAGGGGTCGAGCACAGATACGCAGTATTTT
cdr3_aa: CASSYQQGSSTDTQYF

clone_size: NA
j_call: TRBJ1-1
d_call: NA
v_call: TRBV6-6
cdr3_nt: TGTGCCATTCACCGGGGAATATCTGAAGCTTTCTTT
cdr3_aa: CAIHRGISEAFF